The 20 T cell receptor beta chains in this list originate from one sample, sequenced in a study of CD8+CD57+ T cells in acquired aplastic anemia. Sequenced patients had shown CD8+CD57+ cell expansion by flow cytometry. TCR beta VDJ and CDR3 profiling used genomic DNA as template. TCRdb passed the reads through MiXCR, listing each CDR3 protein once. This sample has approximately 95,000 distinct CDR3 sequences, with 55% to 70% found just once. Sequenced: sorted CD4+, CD8+, or CD8+CD57+ T cells (not recorded which) from PBMCs. The receptors derive from a human donor with aplastic anemia.

The chain is built from TRBV19 and TRBJ2-7; perhaps TRBD2 as D (6 bases). The germline gives CDR1 LNHDA, CDR2 SQIVND (reference sequence). V was shortened by 4 bases and J by 4 bases, with 8 bases between the two germline ends. The CDR3 runs to 12 residues. Here the CDR3 DNA reads TGTGCCAGTAGTACGACTAGATACGAGCAGTACTTC. It codes for CASSTTRYEQYF.

The chain links TRBV29-1 to TRBJ2-5, with 7 bases lining up with TRBD1. This CDR3 spans 13 amino acids. The germline CDR1 and CDR2 sequences are SQVTM and ANQGSEA. Trimming took 4 bases from V and 4 from J; bases not matched to a gene: 6. The CDR3 spells CSVGDRVGETQYF. In nucleotides, the CDR3 is TGCAGCGTTGGAGACAGGGTCGGAGAGACCCAGTACTTC.

The rearrangement uses TRBV24-1 and TRBJ2-7, with 14 bases identical to TRBD2. This CDR3 spans 16 amino acids. Germline-derived CDR1 and CDR2 are KGHDR and SFDVKD. Trimming removed 3 bases from V and 6 bases from J; junction bases left unmatched: 6. DNA of the CDR3: TGTGCCACCAGTGATGCGACTAGCGGGAGGGCGGCCGAGCAGTACTTC. Protein product: CATSDATSGRAAEQYF.

V is TRBV5-1 and J is TRBJ2-3; D is unclear. V was trimmed by 1 base and J by 2 bases, leaving 14 bases between them. The CDR3 extends over 16 amino acids. Germline CDR1 SGHRS, CDR2 YFSETQ. CDR3 sequence reads: CASSLKGQPNTDTQYF. Written as DNA, the CDR3 is TGCGCCAGCAGCTTGAAAGGCCAGCCTAACACAGATACGCAGTATTTT. Full variable domain (missing parts from reference TRBV5-1 and TRBJ2-3): KAGVTQTPRYLIKTRGQQVTLSCSPISGHRSVSWYQQTPGQGLQFLFEYFSETQRNKGNFPGRFSGRQFSNSRSEMNVSTLELGDSALYLCASSLKGQPNTDTQYFGPGTRLTVL.

The V and J genes are TRBV2 and TRBJ1-5, with D unresolved. Trimming took 4 bases from V and 5 from J, leaving 9 bases between them. Germline CDR1 is SNHLY and CDR2 is FYNNEI. The CDR3 is made up of 13 amino acids. CDR3 amino acids: CASSAARHQPQHF. CDR3 sequence (DNA): TGTGCCAGCAGTGCGGCCAGACATCAGCCCCAGCATTTT.

The J gene is TRBJ1-5, the V gene TRBV7-7; a possible D gene is TRBD1 (6 bases). The CDR3 runs 17 residues. Germline V gene sequence: CDR1 SSHAT, CDR2 FNYEAQ (reference sequence). V was clipped by 5 bases and J by 2 bases, with 19 bases between them. In DNA, the CDR3 is TGTGCCAGCAGCCAAGGCGGTAGGGGGGTGGGCAATCAGCCCCAGCATTTT. Residues: CASSQGGRGVGNQPQHF.

This clonotype has just a few counts. The gene calls are TRBV7-9 and TRBJ1-2, with 7 positions matching TRBD1. Germline lookup yields CDR1 SEHNR and CDR2 FQNEAQ (reference sequence). The V segment lost 5 bases and the J segment 4 bases; nucleotides outside the gene matches: 4. There are 13 residues in the CDR3. For the CDR3, the DNA is TGTGCCAGCAGCGCCACAGGGGTCTATGGCTACACCTTC. Translation: CASSATGVYGYTF.

This sequence joins TRBV2 and TRBJ2-2; TRBD1 might be the D (6 bases). Germline V lookup: CDR1 SNHLY, CDR2 FYNNEI. The CDR3 is 13 amino acids. The ends were cut back, 8 bases at V and 1 base at J, with 8 bases in the middle. The CDR3 here is CASLGQNTGELFF. CDR3 in DNA: TGTGCCAGCCTGGGACAGAACACCGGGGAGCTGTTTTTT.

The rearrangement joins TRBV6-1 to TRBJ1-6; D call uncertain. The CDR3 has 13 amino acids. The germline V and J ends were trimmed by 6 bases and 7 bases, with 10 bases remaining between them. Per the germline V gene, CDR1 is MNHNS and CDR2 is SASEGT. The CDR3 region has the DNA TGTGCCAGCAGAGAGACTCTAAATTCACCCCTCCACTTT. It codes for CASRETLNSPLHF.

In its sample, this clonotype was seen once. The chain uses TRBV25-1 and TRBJ2-6; D remains unclear. From germline, CDR1 is MGHDK and CDR2 SYGVNS. V lost 5 bases to trimming and J lost 4 bases, with 12 bases between them. The CDR3 runs 15 residues. CDR3 DNA sequence: TGTGCCAGCAGTAGCCTCAGCAAGGGGGCCAACGTCCTGACTTTC. Translated: CASSSLSKGANVLTF.

The count of this clonotype is one. The V call is TRBV10-1, the J call TRBJ2-7, with D uncertain. The V and J ends lost 6 bases and 2 bases respectively, with 14 bases between them. CDR1 is WNHNN and CDR2 is SYGVQD in the germline V gene (reference sequence). CDR3 length: 14 amino acids. In DNA, the CDR3 is TGCGCCAGCAGCTCCGTGAGGTCCACCTACGAGCAGTACTTC. Its protein product is CASSSVRSTYEQYF.

This clonotype has ten or more counts. V is TRBV24-1 and J is TRBJ2-3, with TRBD2 matching 7 bases. The CDR3 runs 19 residues. J lost 0 bases, V lost 0 bases, and 11 bases had no gene match. Germline V CDR1 and CDR2: KGHDR, SFDVKD. Here the CDR3 reads CATSDLDPVGGGSTDTQYF. The DNA of the CDR3 is TGTGCCACCAGTGATTTGGACCCTGTGGGCGGGGGTAGCACAGATACGCAGTATTTT.

The chain has TRBV7-3 and TRBJ2-3; no reliable D call. CDR1 and CDR2 (germline): SGHTA, FQGTGA. CDR3 length equals 16 residues. Trimming cost V 1 base and J 3 bases, with 14 bases left between them. The CDR3 protein is CASSLIISRATDTQYF. In nucleotides, the CDR3 is TGTGCCAGCAGCTTAATCATCAGTCGGGCAACAGATACGCAGTATTTT.

The chain has TRBV24-1 and TRBJ2-2; 11 bases line up with TRBD2. V was pared by 10 bases and J by 5 bases, with 11 bases of the junction left unmatched. Germline V gene data show CDR1 as KGHDR and CDR2 as SFDVKD. The CDR3 runs 16 residues. The CDR3 sequence: CATQANRLAGTGELFF. CDR3 DNA sequence: TGTGCCACTCAAGCAAATCGACTAGCGGGGACCGGGGAGCTGTTTTTT.

The chain joins TRBV2 to TRBJ1-5; unclear D gene. V lost 4 bases and J 8 bases, leaving 15 bases between the germline ends. The CDR3 is made up of 14 amino acids. Germline CDR1 reads SNHLY; CDR2 reads FYNNEI. The CDR3 here is CASSGPAAREPQHF. CDR3 bases: TGTGCCAGCAGTGGGCCGGCAGCCCGCGAGCCCCAGCATTTT.

The chain carries TRBV19 and TRBJ1-1; TRBD1 matches at 8 bases. Per the germline V gene, CDR1 is LNHDA and CDR2 is SQIVND (reference sequence). This CDR3 has 15 residues. V was clipped by 7 bases and J by 5 bases; unmatched bases: 12. CDR3 protein: CASKVGQGSTTEAFF. The CDR3 coding sequence is TGTGCCAGTAAGGTTGGACAGGGCTCGACAACTGAAGCTTTCTTT. Full variable domain (missing parts from reference TRBV19 and TRBJ1-1): DGGITQSPKYLFRKEGQNVTLSCEQNLNHDAMYWYRQDPGQGLRLIYYSQIVNDFQKGDIAEGYSVSREKKESFPLTVTSAQKNPTAFYLCASKVGQGSTTEAFFGQGTRLTVV.

The chain joins TRBV5-1 to TRBJ1-1, with D maybe TRBD1 (6 bases). V lost 6 bases, J lost 3 bases, and 21 bases lay in between. CDR3 size: 16 residues. From germline, CDR1 is SGHRS and CDR2 YFSETQ. The CDR3 nucleotides read TGCGCCAGCACGCACGGGGTGGCGGAGGGGGACACTGAAGCTTTCTTT. The encoded protein is CASTHGVAEGDTEAFF.

The genes are TRBV10-1 and TRBJ2-3; D call uncertain. The germline V and J ends were trimmed by 10 bases and 3 bases, with 14 bases remaining between them. Germline CDR1 is WNHNN and CDR2 is SYGVQD (reference sequence). The CDR3 consists of 13 residues. CDR3 coding DNA: TGCGCCACCCGATCAATTGAGACAGATACGCAGTATTTT. Translated, it gives CATRSIETDTQYF.

The CDR3 DNA sequence: TGTGCCACGGCGGGTAGCGGTGGCACAGATACGCAGTATTTT. This sequence encodes CATAGSGGTDTQYF. The V gene is TRBV24-1, the J gene TRBJ2-3, with D tentatively TRBD2 (6 bases). V lost 10 bases, J lost 1 base, and 14 bases lay in between. The CDR3 covers 14 residues. The germline CDR1 and CDR2 sequences are KGHDR and SFDVKD.

In this sample, this clonotype turned up many times. V is TRBV20-1 and J is TRBJ2-1; maybe TRBD2 (5 bases). Trimming removed 6 bases at V and 5 bases at J, with 14 bases between. The CDR3 is 13 amino acids. CDR1 is DFQATT, CDR2 SNEGSKA, per germline (reference sequence). The CDR3 coding sequence is TGCAGTGCACCCAAGGGAGAAAACAATGAGCAGTTCTTC. As protein: CSAPKGENNEQFF.